A single sample gave rise to the 21 T cell receptor beta chains below, sequenced in a study of T cells in Graves' hyperthyroidism and ophthalmopathy. The source material, RNA transcripts, was used to amplify TCR beta CDR3 regions. Using the HTBI primer set, a first-round RT-PCR was run on the TCR CDR3. TCRdb processed the multiplex PCR reads anew with MiXCR; each CDR3 protein has one entry. The data show about 400,000 distinct CDR3 sequences, 14% to 15% seen once. The sequenced material came from blood. Receptors were obtained from a woman in her twenties or thirties with Graves' hyperthyroidism.

In its sample, this clonotype was seen many times. The gene calls are TRBV18 and TRBJ2-7, with no clear D. Germline CDR1 KGHSH, CDR2 LQKENI. Trimming took 3 bases from V and 1 from J, leaving 10 bases between them. CDR3 length equals 14 residues. The CDR3 DNA follows: TGTGCCAGCTCACCGGGTAGTGTGTCCTACGAGCAGTACTTC. It codes for CASSPGSVSYEQYF.

This clonotype was seen at least ten times. This chain connects TRBV11-2 to TRBJ2-3, with 8 bases aligning to TRBD2. Germline loops: CDR1 SGHAT, CDR2 FQNNGV. The CDR3 spans 15 residues. V lost 7 bases, J lost 2 bases, and 8 bases stayed unmatched. The DNA of the CDR3 is TGTGCCAGCACCCTTAGCGGGGCCCACACAGATACGCAGTATTTT. This sequence encodes CASTLSGAHTDTQYF.

This chain links TRBV7-8 with TRBJ1-3; no clear D. CDR3 length: 13 residues. Trimming took 4 bases from V and 3 from J, leaving 7 bases between them. Per germline, CDR1 SGHVS and CDR2 FQNEAQ. The CDR3 here is CASSSSVGNTIYF. In nucleotides, the CDR3 is TGTGCCAGCAGCTCATCAGTTGGAAACACCATATATTTT. The full variable domain, rest sourced from reference TRBV7-8 and TRBJ1-3, is GAGVSQSPRYKVAKRGQDVALRCDPISGHVSLFWYQQALGQGPEFLTYFQNEAQLDKSGLPSDRFFAERPEGSVSTLKIQRTQQEDSAVYLCASSSSVGNTIYFGEGSWLTVV.

Many counts were recorded for this clonotype. In DNA form, the CDR3 reads TGCGCCAGCAGCTTGGGCCTAGGGACCTTGGACACTGAAGCTTTCTTT. It encodes CASSLGLGTLDTEAFF. The chain links TRBV5-1 to TRBJ1-1, with a weak D call TRBD1 (5 bases). The CDR3 is 16 amino acids. Trimming took off 0 bases at V and 3 bases at J, with 15 bases between the two ends. The germline gives CDR1 SGHRS, CDR2 YFSETQ.

The table lists this clonotype with many counts. This chain uses TRBV20-1 with TRBJ1-2; the D gene is possibly TRBD1 (5 bases). The CDR3 runs 15 residues. Per the germline V gene, CDR1 is DFQATT and CDR2 is SNEGSKA (reference sequence). Trimming took 0 bases from V and 6 from J, leaving 17 bases between them. The CDR3 DNA sequence: TGCAGTGCTAGAGATCAGAAGGGGAGTGCGAATGGCTACACCTTC. Amino acids: CSARDQKGSANGYTF.

Concerning this clonotype: It may be a read error: a sequence one base away is much more abundant. The rearrangement joins TRBV7-2 to TRBJ2-5, with 10 nucleotides matching TRBD1. Germline CDR1 SGHTA, CDR2 FQGNSA. This CDR3 has 13 amino acids. V was clipped by 10 bases and J by 4 bases; unmatched bases: 6. The CDR3: CAITWDRGETQYF. The CDR3 DNA follows: TGTGCCATCACGTGGGACAGGGGAGAGACCCAGTACTTC.

The chain couples TRBV6-1 to TRBJ2-5; D is perhaps TRBD2 (6 bases). The CDR3 is made up of 14 amino acids. With 2 bases removed from V and 1 base from J, the gap between germline ends came to 8 bases. Germline CDR1 MNHNS, CDR2 SASEGT. The DNA for the CDR3 is TGTGCCAGCAGTGAAACTAGCCCCCAAGAGACCCAGTACTTC. As protein: CASSETSPQETQYF.

The chain couples TRBV20-1 to TRBJ2-1; TRBD2 aligns across 7 bases. V was clipped by 2 bases and J by 2 bases; unmatched bases: 9. Germline lookup yields CDR1 DFQATT and CDR2 SNEGSKA (reference sequence). The CDR3 is made up of 16 amino acids. CDR3 nucleotides: TGCAGTGCTAGACCCCTGGGGGGGAGACCCTACAATGAGCAGTTCTTC. This codes for CSARPLGGRPYNEQFF.

This clonotype was found many times. The V gene is TRBV6-2 or TRBV6-3, the J gene TRBJ2-7; D is perhaps TRBD1 (5 bases). CDR1 and CDR2 from the germline V gene are MNHEY and SVGEGT. There are 13 residues in the CDR3. V shed 5 bases and J shed 6 bases, with 14 bases lying between them. The CDR3 DNA follows: TGTGCCAGCAGTAACATCCAGGGTCCCGAGCAGTACTTC. This gives the protein CASSNIQGPEQYF.

J is TRBJ2-7 and V is TRBV7-3; 7 nucleotides align to TRBD1. This CDR3 is 15 amino acids long. CDR1 and CDR2 from the germline V gene are SGHTA and FQGTGA. V gave up 6 bases and J gave up 0 bases; unmatched junction bases: 8. DNA for the CDR3: TGTGCCAGCAGTTTGACAGGGAAGGACTCCTACGAGCAGTACTTC. Its translation: CASSLTGKDSYEQYF.

DNA of the CDR3: TGTGCCATCCGAGGGCAGGCCGGGGAGCTGTTTTTT. Its protein is CAIRGQAGELFF. This chain joins TRBV10-3 and TRBJ2-2; TRBD2 might be the D (5 bases). Trimming took 8 bases from V and 6 from J, leaving 10 bases between them. Per germline, CDR1 ENHRY and CDR2 SYGVKD. The CDR3 runs 12 residues.

The table lists this clonotype with many counts. This rearrangement joins TRBV5-1 to TRBJ2-7; D gene unclear. The CDR3 sequence is 14 residues long. Germline loops: CDR1 SGHRS, CDR2 YFSETQ. The ends were cut back, 4 bases at V and 6 bases at J, with 17 bases in the middle. The DNA of the CDR3 is TGCGCCAGCAGCCAAGGTTCTGCGGCTTCCGAGCAGTACTTC. Translating gives CASSQGSAASEQYF.

This clonotype turned up a few times. The chain carries TRBV2 and TRBJ2-1; 13 bases are a match to TRBD2. There are 17 residues in the CDR3. Germline V gives CDR1 SNHLY, CDR2 FYNNEI. With 5 bases clipped from V and 8 bases from J, the junction kept 12 bases outside the gene matches. The chain's CDR3 is CASSPAALAGGIDEQFF. CDR3 nucleotide sequence: TGTGCCAGCAGTCCAGCGGCACTAGCGGGAGGGATCGATGAGCAGTTCTTC.

This clonotype was counted only a few times. The chain combines TRBV25-1 with TRBJ2-7; 7 positions agree with TRBD2. The CDR3 runs to 16 residues. Germline CDR1 and CDR2: MGHDK and SYGVNS. The junction had 6 bases not matched to a gene; V was cut back by 1 base and J by 0 bases. CDR3 in DNA: TGTGCCAGCAGTGAATCGGGGGGAACGTTCTCCTACGAGCAGTACTTC. This translates into CASSESGGTFSYEQYF.

The chain joins TRBV7-6 to TRBJ2-2; D is ambiguous. V was shortened by 5 bases and J by 1 base, with 14 bases between the two germline ends. The CDR3 has 16 residues. Germline V lookup: CDR1 SGHVS, CDR2 FNYEAQ. CDR3 protein: CASSLEIGRNTGELFF. Here the CDR3 DNA reads TGTGCCAGCAGCCTCGAGATAGGACGGAACACCGGGGAGCTGTTTTTT.

This clonotype was counted between two and nine times. This chain links TRBV4-2 with TRBJ2-7; 8 bases match TRBD1. CDR1 is LGHNA and CDR2 is YNFKEQ in the germline V gene. This CDR3 is built from 15 residues. The V gene end was trimmed by 3 bases and the J gene end by 1 base; junction bases not matched to a gene: 5. The CDR3 sequence: CASSHWGTGSYEQYF. In DNA, the CDR3 is TGTGCCAGCAGCCACTGGGGGACAGGATCCTACGAGCAGTACTTC.

In this sample, this clonotype turned up a few times. V and J are TRBV7-2 and TRBJ2-7, with D perhaps TRBD1 or TRBD2 (5 bases each). V was clipped by 4 bases and J by 5 bases, with 15 bases between them. Germline CDR1 SGHTA, CDR2 FQGNSA. This CDR3 comprises 14 residues. Here the CDR3 DNA reads TGTGCCAGCAGCTGGTTTGGGGGTACCGACGAGCAGTACTTC. This gives the protein CASSWFGGTDEQYF.

The chain employs TRBV10-3 and TRBJ1-1; no clear D gene. V dropped 10 bases and J dropped 4 bases, with 16 bases sitting between them. Per the germline V gene, CDR1 is ENHRY and CDR2 is SYGVKD. This CDR3 spans 13 amino acids. The CDR3 spells CATQSSVATEAFF. The CDR3 DNA is TGTGCCACTCAATCCTCGGTGGCCACTGAAGCTTTCTTT.

Worth noting for this clonotype: Given a much more abundant clone one base away, this may be a read error. The chain combines TRBV7-9 with TRBJ2-6, with TRBD2 matching over 7 bases. Germline values: CDR1 SEHNR, CDR2 FQNEAQ (reference sequence). V dropped 4 bases and J dropped 0; count of bases not matched to a gene: 6. CDR3 length: 17 amino acids. The chain's CDR3 is CASSSGGSHSGANVLTF. In nucleotides, the CDR3 is TGTGCCAGCAGCTCGGGGGGATCGCACTCTGGGGCCAACGTCCTGACTTTC. The entire variable domain, with the rest obtained from reference TRBV7-9 and TRBJ2-6, is as follows: DTGVSQNPRHKITKRGQNVTFRCDPISEHNRLYWYRQTLGQGPEFLTYFQNEAQLEKSRLLSDRFSAERPKGSFSTLEIQRTEQGDSAMYLCASSSGGSHSGANVLTFGAGSRLTVL.

The CDR3, as DNA: TGTGCCAGCAGTGAAGCGCCAGGGGGCTGGGGCTACACCTTC. Its translation is CASSEAPGGWGYTF. V and J are TRBV2 and TRBJ1-2; 8 positions match TRBD1. This CDR3 contains 14 residues. Trimming cost V 0 bases and J 8 bases; bases outside gene matches: 5. Looked up from germline, CDR1 is SNHLY and CDR2 is FYNNEI.

The gene calls are TRBV3-1 and TRBJ2-7, with 10 bases that match TRBD2. Germline values: CDR1 LGHDT, CDR2 YNNKEL (reference sequence). The CDR3 covers 15 residues. V trimming: 1 base; J trimming: 3 bases; junction bases outside the gene matches: 3. The CDR3 coding sequence is TGTGCCAGCAGCCAAGTTTTAGCGGGAGGCTACGAGCAGTACTTC. Protein product: CASSQVLAGGYEQYF.